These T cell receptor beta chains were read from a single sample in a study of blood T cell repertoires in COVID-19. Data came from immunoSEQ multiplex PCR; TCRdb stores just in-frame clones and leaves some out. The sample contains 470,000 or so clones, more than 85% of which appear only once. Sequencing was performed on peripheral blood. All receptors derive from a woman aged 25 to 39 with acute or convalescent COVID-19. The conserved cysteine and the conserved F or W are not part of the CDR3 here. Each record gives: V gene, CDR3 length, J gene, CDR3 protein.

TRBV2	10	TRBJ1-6	ASRPDNSPLH
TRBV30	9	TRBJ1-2	AWSPNYGYT
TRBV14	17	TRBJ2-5	ASSSLRDRPPAKGETQY
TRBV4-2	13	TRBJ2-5	ASSPSRGDQETQY
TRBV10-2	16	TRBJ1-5	ASISLWGVEDSNQPQH
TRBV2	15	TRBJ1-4	ASRILRRERNNEKLF
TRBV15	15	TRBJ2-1	ATSRDGRRTVYNEQF
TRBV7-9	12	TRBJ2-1	ASSWGLAGNEQF
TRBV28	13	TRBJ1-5	ASSWGLGGNQPQH
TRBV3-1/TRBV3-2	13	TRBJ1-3	ASSQSGTPGNTIY
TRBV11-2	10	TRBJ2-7	ASSLGSYEQY
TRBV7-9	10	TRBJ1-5	ASSLGGLPQH
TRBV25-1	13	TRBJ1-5	ASSERGGGNQPQH
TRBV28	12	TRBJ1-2	ASTPLGRNYGYT
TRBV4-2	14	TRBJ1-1	ASSQDLAGDRTEAF
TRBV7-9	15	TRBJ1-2	ASSPPGQGALGYGYT
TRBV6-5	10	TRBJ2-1	ASKRGLNEQF
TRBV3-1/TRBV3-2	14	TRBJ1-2	ASSQSGQGGNYGYT
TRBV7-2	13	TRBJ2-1	ASSLTSGGAHEQF
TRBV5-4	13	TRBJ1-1	ASSPGQSLNTEAF
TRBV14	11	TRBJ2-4	ASSQVWDRTKF
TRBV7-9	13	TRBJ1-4	ASSSSDRGRSKLF
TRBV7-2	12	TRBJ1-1	ASSLVTENTEAF
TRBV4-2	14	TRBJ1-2	ASSQETPTTNYGYT
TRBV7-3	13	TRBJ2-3	ASSQSGGIIDTQY
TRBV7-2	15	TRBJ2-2	ASSLLAGGRYTGELF
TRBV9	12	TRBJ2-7	ASSVVSNSYEQY
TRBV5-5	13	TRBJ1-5	ASSSWAGGSQPQH
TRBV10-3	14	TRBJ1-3	AISEEPGVSGNTIY
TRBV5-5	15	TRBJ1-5	ASSFSSTLYSNQPQH
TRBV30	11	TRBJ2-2	AWSLGGYGELF
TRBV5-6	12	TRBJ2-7	ASSLLGHSYEQY
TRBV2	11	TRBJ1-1	ASSQFRNTEAF
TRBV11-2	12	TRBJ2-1	ASSSGTSGGALF
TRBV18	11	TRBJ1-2	ASSLDPVNGYT
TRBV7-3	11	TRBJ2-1	ASSFARDREQF
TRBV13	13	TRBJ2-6	ASSFRGSGANVLT
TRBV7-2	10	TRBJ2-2	ASSQSTGELF
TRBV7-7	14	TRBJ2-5	ASSTQLAGGLETQY
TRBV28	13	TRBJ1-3	ASSFGTVSGNTIY
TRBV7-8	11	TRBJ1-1	ASSLGEQGEAF